This TCR beta chain was recorded in a study of T cells in women clearing cervical HPV infection. For this clone: The read terminates 3 residues ahead of where the CDR3 ends, so the germline J gene completes it. Other DNA sequences of this sample code for an identical CDR3.

Here immunoSEQ multiplex PCR was the method, and the copy in TCRdb shows in-frame clones only, minus some. Here the sample table reports around 30,000 clones. The J segment lost 0 bases and the V segment lost 4 bases, leaving 3 bases of the junction unmatched. The CDR3 is made up of 14 amino acids. CDR1 and CDR2 from the germline V gene are DFQATT and SNEGSKA (reference sequence). Sequencing was carried out using blood buffy coat. V gene TRBV20-1 combines with J gene TRBJ1-3; 7 bases are shared with TRBD1. The receptor was isolated from a woman aged 18-70 years with a cervical HPV16 infection that either progressed to CIN3+ or cleared (not recorded which). The CDR3 protein is CSAIGTASGNTIYF. The DNA read from the CDR3 is TGCAGTGCTATTGGGACAGCCTCTGGAAACACC.